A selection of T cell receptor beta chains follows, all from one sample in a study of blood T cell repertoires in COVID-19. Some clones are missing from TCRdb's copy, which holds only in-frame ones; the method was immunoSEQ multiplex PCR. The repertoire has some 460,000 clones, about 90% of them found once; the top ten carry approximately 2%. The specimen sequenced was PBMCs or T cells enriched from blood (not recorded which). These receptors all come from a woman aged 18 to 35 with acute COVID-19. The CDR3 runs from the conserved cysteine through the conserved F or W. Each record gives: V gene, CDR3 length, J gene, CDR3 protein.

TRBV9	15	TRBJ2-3	CASSPDPGRADTQYF
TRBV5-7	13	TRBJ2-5	CASSGQVEETQYF
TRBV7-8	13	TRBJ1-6	CASSRLQESPLHF
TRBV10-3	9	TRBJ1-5	CAIPPPQHF
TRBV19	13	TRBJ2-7	CASSPEDRGEQYF
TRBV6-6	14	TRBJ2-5	CASSYDILQETQYF
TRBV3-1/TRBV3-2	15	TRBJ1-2	CASSQPTRTGIGYTF
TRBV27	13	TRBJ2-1	CASSLWLNLQQFF
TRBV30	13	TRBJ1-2	CAWSAREGGGYTF
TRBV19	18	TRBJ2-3	CASTAGMLPGQGSDTQYF
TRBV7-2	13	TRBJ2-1	CASSSQDSGEQFF
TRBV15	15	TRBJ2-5	CATSRGEVRQETQYF
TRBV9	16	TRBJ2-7	CASSPIPARGGYEQYF
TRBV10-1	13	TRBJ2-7	CASSSASSYEQYF
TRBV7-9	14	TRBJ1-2	CASSQGHAPNGYTF
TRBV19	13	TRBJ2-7	CASVKAQRGEQYF
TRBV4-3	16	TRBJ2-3	CASSQASRPSTDTQYF
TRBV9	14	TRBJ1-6	CASSVGGEGSPLHF
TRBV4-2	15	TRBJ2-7	CASSLGLVDLYEQYF
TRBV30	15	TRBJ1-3	CAWSVQLVSGNTIYF
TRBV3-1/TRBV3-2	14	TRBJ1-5	CASSPRGLRQPQHF
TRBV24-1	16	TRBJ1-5	CATSDKRRDSNQPQHF
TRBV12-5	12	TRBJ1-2	CASGSVPDGYTF
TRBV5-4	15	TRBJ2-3	CASSFGGVTTDTQYF
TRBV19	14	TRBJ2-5	CASKARERQETQYF
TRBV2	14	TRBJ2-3	CASRGDSSTDTQYF
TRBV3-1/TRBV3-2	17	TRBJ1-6	CASSQPSGTVNNSPLHF
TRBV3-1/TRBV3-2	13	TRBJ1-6	CASGTGLNSPLHF
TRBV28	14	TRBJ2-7	CASSFRTGMAEQYF
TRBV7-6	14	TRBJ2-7	CASSSEGTTDEQYF
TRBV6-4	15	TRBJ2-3	CASSPTGLVGDTQYF